Only a few counts were recorded for the clone carrying this TCR beta chain. The data are from a study of cytomegalovirus exposure and HLA in healthy donors. In germline, CDR1 is MDHEN, CDR2 SYDVKM. V shed 6 bases and J shed 7 bases, with 24 bases lying between them. The CDR3 totals 16 residues. This PCR relied on a set of 60 Vbeta primers and 13 Jbeta primers. Sequenced by immunoSEQ multiplex PCR; TCRdb stores in-frame clones only, minus some. The table records approximately 160,000 clones, less than 80% of them present only once. Sequencing was done on a sample of PBMCs. This receptor was identified in a female donor in good health and CMV-seronegative. V is TRBV28 and J is TRBJ1-2, with D possibly being TRBD1 (5 bases). The DNA of the CDR3 is TGTGCCAGCAGCCAACCCCTAACGGCGGCAGGGTTTGGCTACACCTTC. This codes for CASSQPLTAAGFGYTF.